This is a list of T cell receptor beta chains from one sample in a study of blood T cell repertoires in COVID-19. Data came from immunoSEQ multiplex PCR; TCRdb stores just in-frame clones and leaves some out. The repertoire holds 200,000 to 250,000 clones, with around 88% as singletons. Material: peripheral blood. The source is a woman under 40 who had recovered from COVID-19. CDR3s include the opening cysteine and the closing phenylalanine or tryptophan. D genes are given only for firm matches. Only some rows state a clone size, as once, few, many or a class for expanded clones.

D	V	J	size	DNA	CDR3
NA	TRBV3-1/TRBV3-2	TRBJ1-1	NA	TGTGCCAGCAGCCAAGACCCCAGGGGAGGGACTGAAGCTTTCTTT	CASSQDPRGGTEAFF
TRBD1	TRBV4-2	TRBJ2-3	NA	TGTGCCAGCAGCCAAGTGTCAGGACAGGGATTCGCTACGCAGTATTTT	CASSQVSGQGFATQYF
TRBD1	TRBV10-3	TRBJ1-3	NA	TGTGCCATCAGTGATATCCGGGACAGGGGGACAGGAAACACCATATATTTT	CAISDIRDRGTGNTIYF
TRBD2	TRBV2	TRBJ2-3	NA	TGTGCCAGCAGTGTTTCCGGGGGGGCTCATACGCAGTATTTT	CASSVSGGAHTQYF
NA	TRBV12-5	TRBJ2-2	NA	TGTGCTAGTGGTTTGGCGCGGTGGACCGGGGAGCTGTTTTTT	CASGLARWTGELFF
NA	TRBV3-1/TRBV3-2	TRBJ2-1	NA	TGTGCCAGCAGCCAAGATCACACTAGCCTCTACAATGAGCAGTTCTTC	CASSQDHTSLYNEQFF
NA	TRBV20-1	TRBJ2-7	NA	TGCAGTGCTAGTGGGAGCGGGCTGAACGAGCAGTACTTC	CSASGSGLNEQYF
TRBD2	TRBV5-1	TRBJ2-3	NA	TGCGCCAGCAGCTTGAGGGCTAGCGGGGGGATCAGCACAGATACGCAGTATTTT	CASSLRASGGISTDTQYF
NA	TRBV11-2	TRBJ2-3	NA	TGTGCCAGTAGTGACCCAGGGTGGGGCACAGATACGCAGTATTTT	CASSDPGWGTDTQYF
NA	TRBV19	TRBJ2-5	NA	TGTGCCAGTTCCGCAATAACGGGCGGGTACGAGACCCAGTACTTC	CASSAITGGYETQYF
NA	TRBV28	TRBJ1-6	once	TGTGCCAGCAGACCGACAGGATCCTCCTATAATTCACCCCTCCACTTT	CASRPTGSSYNSPLHF
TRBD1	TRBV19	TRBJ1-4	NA	TGTGCCAGTAGTATAACAGGGGCTAACTTTGAAAAACTGTTTTTT	CASSITGANFEKLFF
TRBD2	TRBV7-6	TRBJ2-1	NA	TGTGCCAGCAGCAGCGCTAGCGGGGAAACCTACAATGAGCAGTTCTTC	CASSSASGETYNEQFF
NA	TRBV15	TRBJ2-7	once	TGTGCCACCAGCACTGGTAGTCTAGACGCCCCTTACGAGCAGTACTTC	CATSTGSLDAPYEQYF
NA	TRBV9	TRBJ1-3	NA	TGTGCCAGCAGCGTAGTCGAGTCTGGAAACACCATATATTTT	CASSVVESGNTIYF
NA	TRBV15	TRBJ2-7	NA	TGTGCCACCAGCAGAGGAACGGGCTCCTACGAGCAGTACTTC	CATSRGTGSYEQYF
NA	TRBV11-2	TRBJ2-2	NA	TGTGCCAGCAGCTCTCAGGGAAACACCGGGGAGCTGTTTTTT	CASSSQGNTGELFF
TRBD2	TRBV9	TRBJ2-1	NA	TGTGCCAGCAGCGTAGGTCATAGCGGGGGGTTCAATGAGCAGTTCTTC	CASSVGHSGGFNEQFF
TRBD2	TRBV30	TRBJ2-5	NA	TGTGCCTGGACTAGCGGGGGGGCCGGGGAGACCCAGTACTTC	CAWTSGGAGETQYF
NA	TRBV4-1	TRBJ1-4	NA	TGCGCCAGCAGCCTGACAGGATCAACTAATGAAAAACTGTTTTTT	CASSLTGSTNEKLFF
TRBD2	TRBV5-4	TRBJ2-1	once	TGTGCCAGCAGCTTCCGGGGGGGCAAGAATGAGCAGTTCTTC	CASSFRGGKNEQFF
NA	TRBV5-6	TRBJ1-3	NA	TGTGCCAGCAGCTTGGTCGGGAGCTCTGGAAACACCATATATTTT	CASSLVGSSGNTIYF
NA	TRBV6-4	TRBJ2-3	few	TGTGCCAGCAGTGAGGGGGCAGGGCACACAGATACGCAGTATTTT	CASSEGAGHTDTQYF
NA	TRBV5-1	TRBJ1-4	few	TGCGCCAGCAGCTGGGAGGGAGCTTCTAATGAAAAACTGTTTTTT	CASSWEGASNEKLFF
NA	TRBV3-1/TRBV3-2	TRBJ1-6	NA	TGTGCCAGCAGCAGTATGGGAGGGGGTGGCTCACCCCTCCACTTT	CASSSMGGGGSPLHF
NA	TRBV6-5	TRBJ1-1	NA	TGTGCCAGCAGTTACCGGACTATGAACACTGAAGCTTTCTTT	CASSYRTMNTEAFF
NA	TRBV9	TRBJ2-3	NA	TGTGCCAGCAGCGTTACGGGATCAGATACGCAGTATTTT	CASSVTGSDTQYF
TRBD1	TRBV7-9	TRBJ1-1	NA	TGTGCCAGCAGCTTAGGGGACAGGGCTGAAGCTTTCTTT	CASSLGDRAEAFF
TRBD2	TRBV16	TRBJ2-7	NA	TGTGCCAGCAGCCAATTAATCGGGGGGAGCGAGTACGAGCAGTACTTC	CASSQLIGGSEYEQYF
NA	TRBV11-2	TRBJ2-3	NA	TGTGCCAGCAGCTGGACCATAGCGGAAACAGATACGCAGTATTTT	CASSWTIAETDTQYF
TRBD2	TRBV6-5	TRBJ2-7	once	TGTGCCAGCTCTGCGGGGGGCCTCCTCTCCTACGAGCAGTACTTC	CASSAGGLLSYEQYF
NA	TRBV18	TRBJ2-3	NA	TGTGCCAGCTCACCGGGGAGGTCCTCAGATACGCAGTATTTT	CASSPGRSSDTQYF
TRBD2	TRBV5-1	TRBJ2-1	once	TGCGCCAGCATCGGACTAGCGGGGGGGAACAATGAGCAGTTCTTC	CASIGLAGGNNEQFF
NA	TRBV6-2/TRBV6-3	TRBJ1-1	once	TGTGCCAGCAGTTACTCTTCGGGTTTTGCAGCTTTCTTT	CASSYSSGFAAFF
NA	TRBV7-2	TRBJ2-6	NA	TGTGCCAGCAGCTTAGCGGGGGGGCACTCTGGGGCCAACGTCCTGACTTTC	CASSLAGGHSGANVLTF
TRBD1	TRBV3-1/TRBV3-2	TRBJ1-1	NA	TGTGCCAGCAGCCACCTCTCGACAGGGCGATGGACTGAAGCTTTCTTT	CASSHLSTGRWTEAFF
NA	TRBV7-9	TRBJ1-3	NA	TGTGCCAGCAGTTCACCGGGGACTGGAAACACCATATATTTT	CASSSPGTGNTIYF
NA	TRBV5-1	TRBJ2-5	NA	TGCGCCAGCTCCTCCCAGACAGCGCAAGAGACCCAGTACTTC	CASSSQTAQETQYF
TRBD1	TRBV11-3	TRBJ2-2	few	TGTGCCAGCGGACAGGGGAACACCGGGGAGCTGTTTTTT	CASGQGNTGELFF
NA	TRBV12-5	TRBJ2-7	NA	TGTGCTAGTGGTTTACAGCAATACGAGCAGTACTTC	CASGLQQYEQYF
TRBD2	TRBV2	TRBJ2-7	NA	TGTGCCAGCAGTGTATTTAGCGGGGGGAGCTCCTACGAGCAGTACTTC	CASSVFSGGSSYEQYF
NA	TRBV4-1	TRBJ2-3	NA	TGCGCCAGCAGCCAAGTAGGACAAAGCCCCGATACGCAGTATTTT	CASSQVGQSPDTQYF
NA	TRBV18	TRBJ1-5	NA	TGTGCCAGCTCACGGGAGAAAACTCAGCCCCAGCATTTT	CASSREKTQPQHF
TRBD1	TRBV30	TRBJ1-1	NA	TGTGCCTGGAGTGGAGGGGGCGAGGTTGCTTTCTTT	CAWSGGGEVAFF
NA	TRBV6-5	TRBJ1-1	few	TGTGCCAGCAGGGTCACAACTACGAACACTGAAGCTTTCTTT	CASRVTTTNTEAFF
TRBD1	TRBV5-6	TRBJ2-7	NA	TGTGCCAGCAGCCCGGACAGGGGAAACCCCTACGAGCAGTACTTC	CASSPDRGNPYEQYF
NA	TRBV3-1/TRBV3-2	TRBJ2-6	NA	TGTGCCAGCAGCCAAGATGGGGTTCGGGGATCTGGGGCCAACGTCCTGACTTTC	CASSQDGVRGSGANVLTF
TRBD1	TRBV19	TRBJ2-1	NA	TGTGCCAGTAGTAGAGACAGGGGCTACGACAATGAGCAGTTCTTC	CASSRDRGYDNEQFF
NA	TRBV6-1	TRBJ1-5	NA	TGTGCCAGCAGTGAACATGACAGGACCCAGTATAGCAATCAGCCCCAGCATTTT	CASSEHDRTQYSNQPQHF
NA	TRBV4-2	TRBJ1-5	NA	TGTGCCAGCAGCCAAGAAGTGGTCGTGTCAGGGATTGGTCAGCCCCAGCATTTT	CASSQEVVVSGIGQPQHF
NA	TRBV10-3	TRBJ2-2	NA	TGTGCCATCAGTCCGAGTTTGACCGGGGAGCTGTTTTTT	CAISPSLTGELFF
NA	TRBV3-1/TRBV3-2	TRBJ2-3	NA	TGTGCCAGCAGCCCCACCCGGGGGAACACAGATACGCAGTATTTT	CASSPTRGNTDTQYF
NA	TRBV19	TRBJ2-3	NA	TGTGCCAGTAGCCCATTTCAAGATACGCAGTATTTT	CASSPFQDTQYF
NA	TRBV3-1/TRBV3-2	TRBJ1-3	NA	TGTGCCAGCAGCCAAGTGTTTGTGGGTGCGGTCGGAAACACCATATATTTT	CASSQVFVGAVGNTIYF
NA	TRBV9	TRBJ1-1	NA	TGTGCCAGCAGCCCCCGGGAGGTCATGAACACTGAAGCTTTCTTT	CASSPREVMNTEAFF
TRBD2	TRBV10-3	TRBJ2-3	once	TGTGCCATCAGATCCTCACTAGCGGGGGGGCGTAGTACAGATACGCAGTATTTT	CAIRSSLAGGRSTDTQYF